This T cell receptor (beta chain) derives from a study of technical replicates of blood from several donors. TCRdb's copy holds only in-frame clones and misses some; the assay was immunoSEQ multiplex PCR. The data contain 84,000 or so clones, 93% of them singletons. This CDR3 is built from 16 residues. Germline trimming cut 4 bases from V and 7 bases from J; bases unmatched to any gene: 9. Germline V gene lookup returns CDR1 MDHEN and CDR2 SYDVKM. This receptor was identified in a human donor in good health. Material: T cells isolated from PBMCs. The chain recombines TRBV28 with TRBJ2-1, with 11 nucleotides matching TRBD2. DNA for the CDR3: TGTGCCAGCAGTTCCATGACTAGCGGGACGAGGAATGAGCAGTTCTTC. Translated: CASSSMTSGTRNEQFF.